This T cell receptor beta chain was documented in a study of blood T cell repertoires in COVID-19. Looking at the study overall: In each case, the material was cDNA or gDNA derived from T cells, B-cell-depleted T cells, or PBMCs.

The method was immunoSEQ multiplex PCR; TCRdb's version includes in-frame clones alone and lacks a portion of them. The data show 220,000 or so clones, around 89% seen once. Germline-derived CDR1 and CDR2 are LGHDT and YNNKEL (reference sequence). This CDR3 comprises 17 residues. Trimming cost V 4 bases and J 5 bases, with 22 bases left between them. Those who participated ranged in age from about 18 to 89 years and resided in 20 to 25 US areas. Before they entered the study, exposed participants had met a COVID-19 case within 2 weeks. Sequencing input: PBMCs or T cells enriched from blood (not recorded which). The TCR sequence derives from a man aged 45 to 65 who had been exposed to COVID-19. The rearrangement uses TRBV3-1 (or the pseudogene TRBV3-2) and TRBJ2-3; a weak D match, TRBD2 (6 bases). The CDR3 loop is CASSPNAGRLELDTQYF. CDR3 sequence (DNA): TGTGCCAGCAGCCCCAATGCAGGGAGACTAGAGCTAGATACGCAGTATTTT.